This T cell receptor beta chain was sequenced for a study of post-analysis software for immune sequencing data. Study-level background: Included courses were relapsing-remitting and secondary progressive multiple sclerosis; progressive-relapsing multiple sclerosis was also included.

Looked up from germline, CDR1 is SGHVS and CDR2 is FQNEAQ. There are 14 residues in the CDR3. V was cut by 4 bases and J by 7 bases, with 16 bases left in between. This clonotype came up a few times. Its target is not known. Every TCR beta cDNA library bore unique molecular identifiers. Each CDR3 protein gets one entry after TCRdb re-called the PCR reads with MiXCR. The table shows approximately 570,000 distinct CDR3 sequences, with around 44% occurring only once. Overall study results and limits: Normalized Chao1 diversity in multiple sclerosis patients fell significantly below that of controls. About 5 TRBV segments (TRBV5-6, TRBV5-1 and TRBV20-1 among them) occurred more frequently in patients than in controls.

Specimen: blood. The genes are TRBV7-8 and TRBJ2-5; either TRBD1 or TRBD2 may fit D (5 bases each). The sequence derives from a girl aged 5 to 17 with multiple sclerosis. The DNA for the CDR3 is TGTGCCAGCAGCTCGTCGGGGCCCCAGGGGACCCAGTACTTC. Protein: CASSSSGPQGTQYF.